This TCR beta chain was identified in a study of T-cell reconstitution after alpha-beta-depleted transplantation in children. At least ten counts were recorded for this clonotype. V shed 3 bases and J shed 5 bases, with 11 bases lying between them. The CDR3 has 13 residues. The germline CDR1 and CDR2 sequences are ENHRY and SYGVKD. It was with unique molecular identifiers that the TCRbeta library was prepared. TCRdb passed the PCR reads through MiXCR, listing each CDR3 protein once. In the table there are a few hundred thousand distinct CDR3 sequences, approximately 9.9% of which are singletons. Sequencing used PBMCs from the stem cell graft donor, obtained from the stem cell graft. This receptor was identified in a human donor who donated a stem cell graft to a child with SCID. The chain links TRBV10-3 to TRBJ2-7; no definite D call. CDR3 in DNA: TGTGCCATCAGTGATGGGTTTGAGGACGAGCAGTACTTC. It is translated as CAISDGFEDEQYF.